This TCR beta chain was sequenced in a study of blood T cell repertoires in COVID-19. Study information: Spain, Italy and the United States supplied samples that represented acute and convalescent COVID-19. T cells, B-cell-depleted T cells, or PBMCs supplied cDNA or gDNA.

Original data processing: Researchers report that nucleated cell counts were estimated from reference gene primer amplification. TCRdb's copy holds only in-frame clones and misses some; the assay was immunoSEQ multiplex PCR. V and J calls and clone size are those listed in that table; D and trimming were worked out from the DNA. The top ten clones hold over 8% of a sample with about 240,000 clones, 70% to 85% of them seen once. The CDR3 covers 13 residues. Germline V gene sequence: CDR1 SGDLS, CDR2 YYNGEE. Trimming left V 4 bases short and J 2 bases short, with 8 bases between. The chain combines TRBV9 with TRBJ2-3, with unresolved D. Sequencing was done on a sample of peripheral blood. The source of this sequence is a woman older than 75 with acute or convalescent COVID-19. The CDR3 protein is CASSRVPTDTQYF. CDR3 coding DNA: TGTGCCAGCAGCCGGGTCCCCACAGATACGCAGTATTTT.